Listed below are T cell receptor beta chains from one sample, sequenced in a study of control samples from healthy donors and cancer patients. Here immunoSEQ multiplex PCR was the method, and the copy in TCRdb shows in-frame clones only, minus some. The table shows some 120,000 clones, with around nine tenths occurring only once. Sequenced: blood. Receptors originate from a man aged 45-60 years in good health. CDR3s include the opening cysteine and the closing phenylalanine or tryptophan. Each record gives: D gene, V gene, clone size, J gene, CDR3 protein, CDR3 DNA. The D gene is left open where the match is weak. The size of a clone is reported for some rows only, either as once, few or many, or as a class for expanded clones.

>TRBD1|TRBV2|.|TRBJ2-7
CASIGTDYEQYF
TGTGCCAGCATCGGGACAGACTACGAGCAGTACTTC
>TRBD1|TRBV6-5|.|TRBJ1-2
CASRWVGGGGYTF
TGTGCCAGCAGATGGGTAGGGGGCGGCGGCTACACCTTC
>.|TRBV28|.|TRBJ1-2
CASSLYTNYGYTF
TGTGCCAGCAGTTTATACACAAACTATGGCTACACCTTC
>TRBD1|TRBV6-6|.|TRBJ1-1
CASSETGEAFF
TGTGCCAGCAGCGAGACAGGGGAAGCTTTCTTT
>.|TRBV29-1|.|TRBJ2-6
CSVLFGHSGANVLTF
TGCAGCGTTCTGTTTGGACACTCTGGGGCCAACGTCCTGACTTTC
>TRBD1|TRBV2|.|TRBJ1-4
CASSEGQEGEKLFF
TGTGCCAGCAGTGAGGGACAGGAGGGTGAAAAACTGTTTTTT
>.|TRBV4-2|medium-sized|TRBJ2-7
CASSQDQVYEQYF
TGTGCCAGCAGCCAAGATCAGGTCTACGAGCAGTACTTC
>TRBD1|TRBV5-1|.|TRBJ1-2
CASSLEGGRQSGYTF
TGCGCCAGCAGCTTGGAAGGGGGCCGACAAAGCGGCTACACCTTC
>TRBD2|TRBV28|.|TRBJ2-1
CASSLRLAGGRDEQFF
TGTGCCAGCAGTCTACGACTAGCGGGGGGTCGGGATGAGCAGTTCTTC
>.|TRBV28|.|TRBJ2-3
CASSSTNTDTQYF
TGTGCCAGCAGTTCCACAAACACAGATACGCAGTATTTT
>.|TRBV6-5|.|TRBJ2-7
CASSYLVPFRAYEQYF
TGTGCCAGCAGTTACCTTGTACCGTTTCGGGCCTACGAGCAGTACTTC
>TRBD1|TRBV28|.|TRBJ1-2
CASSEPGTGSYTHYGYTF
TGTGCCAGCAGTGAACCCGGGACAGGGTCTTATACTCACTATGGCTACACCTTC
>TRBD1|TRBV12-3/TRBV12-4|.|TRBJ2-3
CASSLLGQGTQYF
TGTGCCAGCAGTTTATTGGGACAGGGGACGCAGTATTTT
>.|TRBV4-1|.|TRBJ1-2
CASSQAPTVYGYTF
TGCGCCAGCAGCCAAGCTCCGACAGTGTATGGCTACACCTTC
>.|TRBV19|once|TRBJ1-2
CASSISFGTRQLLNGYTF
TGTGCCAGTAGTATCTCTTTTGGTACCCGACAGTTGCTAAATGGCTACACCTTC
>TRBD2|TRBV7-2|.|TRBJ2-3
CASSVRLAGVTDTQYF
TGTGCCAGCAGCGTGCGACTAGCGGGGGTAACAGATACGCAGTATTTT
>.|TRBV5-6|.|TRBJ2-1
CASSESGGRYNEQFF
TGTGCCAGCAGCGAATCAGGGGGGAGGTACAATGAGCAGTTCTTC
>.|TRBV11-2|.|TRBJ2-3
CASSLVTDTQYF
TGTGCCAGCAGCTTAGTCACAGATACGCAGTATTTT
>.|TRBV3-1/TRBV3-2|once|TRBJ1-1
CASSPVRGSNTEAFF
TGTGCCAGCAGCCCAGTAAGGGGGTCGAACACTGAAGCTTTCTTT
>TRBD1|TRBV11-1|.|TRBJ2-7
CASNRQGETYEQYF
TGTGCCAGCAATCGACAGGGGGAGACGTACGAGCAGTACTTC
>.|TRBV5-1|once|TRBJ2-1
CASSLGGSNSYNEQFF
TGCGCCAGCAGCTTGGGTGGCTCCAACTCCTACAATGAGCAGTTCTTC
>.|TRBV29-1|.|TRBJ2-1
CSVVGGTFDNEQFF
TGCAGCGTTGTGGGGGGTACATTCGACAATGAGCAGTTCTTC
>TRBD1|TRBV4-2|.|TRBJ2-1
CASSPGQGPYNEQFF
TGTGCCAGCAGCCCTGGACAGGGGCCTTACAATGAGCAGTTCTTC
>TRBD2|TRBV30|.|TRBJ2-1
CAWRGSTYGGGHSYNEQFF
TGTGCCTGGAGGGGGTCCACCTACGGCGGGGGTCACTCCTACAATGAGCAGTTCTTC
>.|TRBV12-1|once|TRBJ2-5
CASSFDSAALQETQYF
TGTGCCAGCAGCTTTGACAGTGCCGCCTTACAAGAGACCCAGTACTTC
>TRBD1|TRBV19|few|TRBJ1-2
CASSISRDRVVYYGYTF
TGTGCCAGTAGTATTTCACGGGACAGGGTTGTCTACTATGGCTACACCTTC
>TRBD1|TRBV6-5|once|TRBJ2-7
CASRGQGGGYEQYF
TGTGCCAGCAGGGGACAGGGGGGTGGCTACGAGCAGTACTTC
>.|TRBV10-3|.|TRBJ1-4
CAISESTSEKLFF
TGTGCCATCAGTGAGTCGACTAGTGAAAAACTGTTTTTT
>.|TRBV28|.|TRBJ1-5
CASSFSRAQHF
TGTGCCAGCAGTTTTTCAAGAGCCCAGCATTTT
>.|TRBV5-1|once|TRBJ2-7
CASSPGPGTFSNTYEQYF
TGCGCCAGCAGCCCCGGGCCGGGGACATTCTCAAATACCTACGAGCAGTACTTC
>.|TRBV28|once|TRBJ1-1
CASSPTEGWNTEAFF
TGTGCCAGCAGTCCGACCGAGGGGTGGAACACTGAAGCTTTCTTT
>.|TRBV30|.|TRBJ2-7
CACAPRGPFEQYF
TGTGCCTGTGCCCCCCGGGGGCCGTTCGAGCAGTACTTC
>.|TRBV6-1|.|TRBJ2-7
CASSEERAYEQYF
TGTGCCAGCAGTGAAGAACGGGCCTACGAGCAGTACTTC
>.|TRBV18|.|TRBJ1-5
CASSPREAQPQHF
TGTGCCAGCTCACCACGGGAGGCCCAGCCCCAGCATTTT
>.|TRBV11-2|.|TRBJ1-2
CASSGDRGGYTF
TGTGCCAGCAGCGGAGACCGGGGTGGCTACACCTTC
>.|TRBV7-2|.|TRBJ2-2
CASSPRRSGELFF
TGTGCCAGCAGCCCCCGTCGATCGGGGGAGCTGTTTTTT
>.|TRBV5-1|.|TRBJ1-2
CASSQDNYGYTF
TGCGCCAGCAGCCAAGACAACTATGGCTACACCTTC
>TRBD1|TRBV6-5|.|TRBJ2-7
CASRTTGVRYEQYF
TGTGCCAGCAGGACCACAGGGGTCCGGTACGAGCAGTACTTC
>.|TRBV2|.|TRBJ1-1
CASSPSGRDTEAFF
TGTGCCAGCAGTCCCTCAGGGCGGGACACTGAAGCTTTCTTT
>TRBD1|TRBV5-1|.|TRBJ2-2
CASSFFAGTGATGELFF
TGCGCCAGCAGCTTCTTTGCCGGGACAGGGGCCACCGGGGAGCTGTTTTTT
>.|TRBV3-1/TRBV3-2|.|TRBJ1-2
CASGIAEGNYGYTF
TGTGCCAGCGGCATCGCGGAGGGAAACTATGGCTACACCTTC
>.|TRBV12-1|.|TRBJ2-7
CASSFRDKLSQRSSYEQYF
TGTGCCAGCAGCTTCCGGGACAAGTTGTCACAGCGGAGCTCCTACGAGCAGTACTTC
>TRBD1|TRBV28|.|TRBJ1-5
CASSPLFGTGSDQPQHF
TGTGCCAGCAGTCCCCTTTTTGGGACAGGGAGTGATCAGCCCCAGCATTTT
>TRBD1|TRBV19|.|TRBJ2-2
CASGDGTVGDTGELFF
TGTGCCAGTGGGGATGGGACAGTCGGGGACACCGGGGAGCTGTTTTTT
>.|TRBV7-9|.|TRBJ1-1
CASSYLPQDRAFF
TGTGCCAGCAGCTATTTACCCCAGGATAGGGCTTTCTTT
>TRBD1|TRBV6-5|.|TRBJ2-7
CASRYSGQGYEQYF
TGTGCCAGCAGATATTCCGGACAGGGCTACGAGCAGTACTTC
>TRBD1|TRBV7-9|.|TRBJ1-4
CASSLTERQGTNEKLFF
TGTGCCAGCAGCTTAACGGAGAGACAGGGGACCAATGAAAAACTGTTTTTT
>.|TRBV9|.|TRBJ2-7
CASSVDLRGDEQYF
TGTGCCAGCAGCGTAGACCTTCGAGGGGACGAGCAGTACTTC
>.|TRBV5-1|.|TRBJ2-1
CASSSGAGVNEQFF
TGCGCCAGCAGCTCAGGGGCAGGGGTTAATGAGCAGTTCTTC
>.|TRBV18|.|TRBJ2-5
CASSPWGVSVETQYF
TGTGCCAGCTCACCATGGGGAGTGTCAGTGGAGACCCAGTACTTC
>.|TRBV2|once|TRBJ1-1
CASSGQEVTEAFF
TGTGCCAGCAGTGGACAGGAGGTCACTGAAGCTTTCTTT
>TRBD1|TRBV30|.|TRBJ2-3
CASNRDRGLDTQYF
TGTGCCTCCAACCGGGACAGGGGTTTAGATACGCAGTATTTT
>.|TRBV6-5|.|TRBJ2-7
CASSSTGKGTEQYF
TGTGCCAGCAGTTCAACAGGGAAGGGGACCGAGCAGTACTTC